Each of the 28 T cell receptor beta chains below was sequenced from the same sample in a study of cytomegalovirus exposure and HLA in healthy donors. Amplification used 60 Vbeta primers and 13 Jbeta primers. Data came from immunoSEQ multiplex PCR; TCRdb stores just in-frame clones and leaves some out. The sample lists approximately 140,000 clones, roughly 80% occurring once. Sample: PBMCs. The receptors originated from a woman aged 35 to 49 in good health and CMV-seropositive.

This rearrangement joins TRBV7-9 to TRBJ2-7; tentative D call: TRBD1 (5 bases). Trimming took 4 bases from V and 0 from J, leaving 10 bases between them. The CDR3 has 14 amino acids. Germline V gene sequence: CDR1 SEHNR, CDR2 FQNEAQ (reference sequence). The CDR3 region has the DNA TGTGCCAGCAGCTCTCTAGGGGACTCCTACGAGCAGTACTTC. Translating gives CASSSLGDSYEQYF.

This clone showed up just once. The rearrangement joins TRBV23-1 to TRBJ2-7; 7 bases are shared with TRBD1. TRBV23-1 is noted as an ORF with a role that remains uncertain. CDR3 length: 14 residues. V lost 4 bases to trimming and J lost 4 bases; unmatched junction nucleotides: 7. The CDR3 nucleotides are TGCGCCAGCAGTCGCACCGGGGACAGTTACGAGCAGTACTTC. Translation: CASSRTGDSYEQYF.

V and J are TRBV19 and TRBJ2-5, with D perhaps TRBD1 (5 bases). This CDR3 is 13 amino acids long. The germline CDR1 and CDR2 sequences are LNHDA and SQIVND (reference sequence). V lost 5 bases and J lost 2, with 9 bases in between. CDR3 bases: TGTGCCAGTAGTTCGACAGCTCAAGAGACCCAGTACTTC. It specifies CASSSTAQETQYF.

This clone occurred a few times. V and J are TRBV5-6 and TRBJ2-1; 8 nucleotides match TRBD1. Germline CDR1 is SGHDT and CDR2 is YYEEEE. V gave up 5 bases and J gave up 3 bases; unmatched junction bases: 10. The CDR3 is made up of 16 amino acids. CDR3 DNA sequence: TGTGCCAGCAGTCCGGGACAGGTTTGGGTCTACAATGAGCAGTTCTTC. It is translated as CASSPGQVWVYNEQFF.

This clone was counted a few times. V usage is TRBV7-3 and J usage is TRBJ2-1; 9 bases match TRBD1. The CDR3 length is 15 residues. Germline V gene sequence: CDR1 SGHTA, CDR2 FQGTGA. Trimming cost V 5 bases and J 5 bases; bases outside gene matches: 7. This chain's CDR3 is CASSTGTGLDNEQFF. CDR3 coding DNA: TGTGCCAGCAGCACCGGGACAGGGCTCGACAATGAGCAGTTCTTC.

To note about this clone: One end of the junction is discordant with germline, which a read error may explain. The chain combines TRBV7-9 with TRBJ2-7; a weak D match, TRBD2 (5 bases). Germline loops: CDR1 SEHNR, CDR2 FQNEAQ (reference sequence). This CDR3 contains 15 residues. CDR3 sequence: CASSNGIQHPYERYF. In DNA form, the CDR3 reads TGTGCCAGCAGCAACGGGATCCAACATCCATACGAGCGGTACTTC.

CDR3 in amino acids: CASKPGGAGPDTQYF. CDR3 coding DNA: TGCGCCAGCAAGCCAGGAGGGGCCGGCCCAGATACGCAGTATTTT. This chain connects TRBV4-1 to TRBJ2-3; possibly TRBD2 for D (6 bases). The CDR3 loop spans 15 amino acids. The germline V gene encodes CDR1 MGHRA and CDR2 YSYEKL. V dropped 7 bases and J dropped 4 bases, with 18 bases sitting between them.

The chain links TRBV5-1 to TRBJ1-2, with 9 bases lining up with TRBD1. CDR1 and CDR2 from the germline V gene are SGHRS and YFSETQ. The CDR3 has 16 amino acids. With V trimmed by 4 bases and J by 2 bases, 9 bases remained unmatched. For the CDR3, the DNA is TGCGCCAGCAGCGAAGGGACAGGGAACCTAAACTATGGCTACACCTTC. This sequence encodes CASSEGTGNLNYGYTF.

This CDR3 reads CASSLGEGVLSPLHF. CDR3 nucleotide sequence: TGTGCCAGCAGTTTGGGGGAGGGGGTTTTGTCACCCCTCCACTTT. The genes are TRBV2 and TRBJ1-6; D may be TRBD1 (6 bases). CDR1 and CDR2 from the germline V gene are SNHLY and FYNNEI. Trimming stripped 5 bases from V and 10 bases from J, with 18 bases between. This CDR3 is built from 15 residues.

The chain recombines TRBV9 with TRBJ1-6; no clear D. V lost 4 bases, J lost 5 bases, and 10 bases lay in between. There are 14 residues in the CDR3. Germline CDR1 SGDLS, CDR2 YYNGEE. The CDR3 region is CASSPWTDNSPLHF. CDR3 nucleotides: TGTGCCAGCAGCCCATGGACTGATAATTCACCCCTCCACTTT.

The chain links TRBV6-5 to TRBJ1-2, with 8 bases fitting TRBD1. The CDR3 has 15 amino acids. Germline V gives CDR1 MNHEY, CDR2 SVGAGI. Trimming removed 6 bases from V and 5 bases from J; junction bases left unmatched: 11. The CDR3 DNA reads TGTGCCAGCAGACCTACCGGGACAGGCGGGTATGGCTACACCTTC. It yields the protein CASRPTGTGGYGYTF.

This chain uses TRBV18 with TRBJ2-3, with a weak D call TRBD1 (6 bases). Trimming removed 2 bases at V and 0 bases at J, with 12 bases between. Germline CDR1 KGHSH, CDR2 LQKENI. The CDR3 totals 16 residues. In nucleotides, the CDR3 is TGTGCCAGCTCACCAAAGATTACAGGGAGCACAGATACGCAGTATTTT. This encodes CASSPKITGSTDTQYF.

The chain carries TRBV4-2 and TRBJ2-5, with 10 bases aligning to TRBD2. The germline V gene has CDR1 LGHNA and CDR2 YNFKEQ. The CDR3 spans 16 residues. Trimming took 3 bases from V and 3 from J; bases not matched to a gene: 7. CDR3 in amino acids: CASSHTSGGGEETQYF. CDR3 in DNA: TGTGCCAGCAGCCATACGAGCGGGGGGGGCGAAGAGACCCAGTACTTC.

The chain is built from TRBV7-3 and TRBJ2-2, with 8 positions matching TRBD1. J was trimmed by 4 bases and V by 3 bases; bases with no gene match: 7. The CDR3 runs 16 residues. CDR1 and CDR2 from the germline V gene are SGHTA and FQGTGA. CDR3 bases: TGTGCCAGCAGCTTCCTGGACAGGGAAGGCACCGGGGAGCTGTTTTTT. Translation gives CASSFLDREGTGELFF.

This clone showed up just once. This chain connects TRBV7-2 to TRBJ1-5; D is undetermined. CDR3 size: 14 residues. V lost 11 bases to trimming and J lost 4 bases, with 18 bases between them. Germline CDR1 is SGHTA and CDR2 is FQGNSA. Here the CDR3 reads CASGRGNTNQPQHF. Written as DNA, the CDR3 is TGTGCCTCCGGGAGAGGGAATACGAATCAGCCCCAGCATTTT.

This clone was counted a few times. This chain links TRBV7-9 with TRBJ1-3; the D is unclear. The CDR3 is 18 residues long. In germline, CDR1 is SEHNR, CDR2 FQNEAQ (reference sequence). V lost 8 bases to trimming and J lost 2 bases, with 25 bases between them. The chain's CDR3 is CASSPPGVVRDTGNTIYF. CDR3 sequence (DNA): TGTGCCAGCTCCCCCCCGGGAGTCGTTCGGGATACTGGAAACACCATATATTTT. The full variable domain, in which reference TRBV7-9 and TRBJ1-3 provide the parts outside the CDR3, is DTGVSQNPRHKITKRGQNVTFRCDPISEHNRLYWYRQTLGQGPEFLTYFQNEAQLEKSRLLSDRFSAERPKGSFSTLEIQRTEQGDSAMYLCASSPPGVVRDTGNTIYFGEGSWLTVV.

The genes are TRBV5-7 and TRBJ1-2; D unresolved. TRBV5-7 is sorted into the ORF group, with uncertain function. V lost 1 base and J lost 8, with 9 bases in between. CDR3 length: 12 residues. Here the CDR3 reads CASSLLRGGYTF. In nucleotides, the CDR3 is TGTGCCAGCAGCTTGCTACGGGGAGGCTACACCTTC.

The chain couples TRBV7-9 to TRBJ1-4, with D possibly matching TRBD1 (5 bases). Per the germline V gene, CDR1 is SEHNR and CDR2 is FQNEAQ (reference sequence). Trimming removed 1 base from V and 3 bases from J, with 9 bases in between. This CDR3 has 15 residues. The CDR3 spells CASSLEGTSNEKLFF. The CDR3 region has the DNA TGTGCCAGCAGCTTAGAAGGGACTTCTAATGAAAAACTGTTTTTT.

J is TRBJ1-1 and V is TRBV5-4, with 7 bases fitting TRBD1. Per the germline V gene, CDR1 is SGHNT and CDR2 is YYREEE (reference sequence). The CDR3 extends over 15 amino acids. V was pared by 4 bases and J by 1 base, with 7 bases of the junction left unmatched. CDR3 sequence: CASSLDRVQNTEAFF. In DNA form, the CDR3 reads TGTGCCAGCAGCCTTGACAGGGTCCAGAACACTGAAGCTTTCTTT.

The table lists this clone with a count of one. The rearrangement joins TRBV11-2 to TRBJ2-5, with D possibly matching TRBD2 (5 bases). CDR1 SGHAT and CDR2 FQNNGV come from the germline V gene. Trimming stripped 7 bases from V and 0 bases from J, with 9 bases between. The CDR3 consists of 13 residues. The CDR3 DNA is TGTGCCAGCACCCCGGGGTACCAAGAGACCCAGTACTTC. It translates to CASTPGYQETQYF.

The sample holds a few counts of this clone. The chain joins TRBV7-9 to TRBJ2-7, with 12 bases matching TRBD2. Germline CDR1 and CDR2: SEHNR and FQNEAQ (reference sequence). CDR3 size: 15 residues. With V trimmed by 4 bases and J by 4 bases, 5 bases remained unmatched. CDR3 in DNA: TGTGCCAGCAGCTCACTAGCGGGGGGACGTTACGAGCAGTACTTC. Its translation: CASSSLAGGRYEQYF.

Written as DNA, the CDR3 is TGTGCCAGTAGTACGAATCGGGGGACTGAAGCTTTCTTT. Its protein product is CASSTNRGTEAFF. V usage is TRBV19 and J usage is TRBJ1-1; a possible D gene is TRBD1 (5 bases). V lost 4 bases to trimming and J lost 5 bases, with 11 bases between them. Germline V gives CDR1 LNHDA, CDR2 SQIVND (reference sequence). CDR3 length equals 13 residues.

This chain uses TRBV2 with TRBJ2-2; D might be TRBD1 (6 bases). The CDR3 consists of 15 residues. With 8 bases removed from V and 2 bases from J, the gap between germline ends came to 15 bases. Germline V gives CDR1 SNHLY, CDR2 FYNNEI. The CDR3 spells CASHTGTRNTGELFF. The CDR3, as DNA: TGTGCCAGCCACACCGGGACAAGAAACACCGGGGAGCTGTTTTTT.

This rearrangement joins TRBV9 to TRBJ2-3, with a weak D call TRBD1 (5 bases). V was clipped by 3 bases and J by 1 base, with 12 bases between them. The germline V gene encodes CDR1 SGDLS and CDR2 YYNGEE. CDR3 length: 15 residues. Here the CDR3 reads CASSDWGLGTDTQYF. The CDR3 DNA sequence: TGTGCCAGCAGCGATTGGGGCCTCGGCACAGATACGCAGTATTTT.

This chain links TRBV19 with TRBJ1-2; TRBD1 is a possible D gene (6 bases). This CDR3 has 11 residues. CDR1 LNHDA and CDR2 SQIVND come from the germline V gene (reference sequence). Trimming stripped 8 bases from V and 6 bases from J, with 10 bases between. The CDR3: CASLGGNGYTF. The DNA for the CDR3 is TGTGCCAGTCTTGGGGGCAATGGCTACACCTTC.

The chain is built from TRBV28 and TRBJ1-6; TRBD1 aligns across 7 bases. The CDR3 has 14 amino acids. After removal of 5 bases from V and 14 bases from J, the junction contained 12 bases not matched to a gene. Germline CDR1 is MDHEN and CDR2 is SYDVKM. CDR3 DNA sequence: TGTGCCAGCAGTCCAGGACAGGCGGGCTGGTCCCTCCACTTT. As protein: CASSPGQAGWSLHF. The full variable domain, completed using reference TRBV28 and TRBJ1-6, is DVKVTQSSRYLVKRTGEKVFLECVQDMDHENMFWYRQDPGLGLRLIYFSYDVKMKEKGDIPEGYSVSREKKERFSLILESASTNQTSMYLCASSPGQAGWSLHFGNGTRLTVT.

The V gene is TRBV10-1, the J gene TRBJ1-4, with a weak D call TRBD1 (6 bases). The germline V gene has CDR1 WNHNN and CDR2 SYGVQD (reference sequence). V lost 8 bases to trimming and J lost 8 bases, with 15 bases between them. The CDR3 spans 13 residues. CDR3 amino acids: CASSRTVGEKLFF. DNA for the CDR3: TGCGCCAGCTCCCGGACAGTAGGGGAAAAACTGTTTTTT.

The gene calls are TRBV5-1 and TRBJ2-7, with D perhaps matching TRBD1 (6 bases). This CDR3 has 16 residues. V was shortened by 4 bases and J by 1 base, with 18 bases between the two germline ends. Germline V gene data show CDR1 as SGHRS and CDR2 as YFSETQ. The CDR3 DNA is TGCGCCAGCAGCCTAATGGGGGCAGCTAATTCCTACGAGCAGTACTTC. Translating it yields CASSLMGAANSYEQYF.